The T cell receptor (beta chain) described here comes from a study of blood T cell repertoires in COVID-19. V gave up 5 bases and J gave up 4 bases, with 11 bases separating them. The CDR3 is made up of 13 amino acids. Looked up from germline, CDR1 is LNHDA and CDR2 is SQIVND (reference sequence). Everyone who took part was roughly 18 to 90 years old, and they came from about 23 US areas. Clinical history reported by participants formed the basis on which cohorts were assigned. This table comes from immunoSEQ multiplex PCR, and its TCRdb copy is limited to in-frame clones, with some not included. Here the sample spans 150,000 to 200,000 clones, around 80% being singletons.

The material sequenced was PBMCs or T cells enriched from blood (not recorded which). This clonotype was obtained from a man in his forties or fifties who had recovered from COVID-19. The chain recombines TRBV19 with TRBJ2-5; D is possibly TRBD1 (5 bases). DNA of the CDR3: TGTGCCAGTAGTCCAGGGATCGGAGAGACCCAGTACTTC. As protein: CASSPGIGETQYF.